One sample yielded the 20 T cell receptor beta chains listed below, sequenced in a study of shared clonotypes between healthy human individuals. Repertoires were generated with immunoSEQ multiplex PCR, while TCRdb's copy carries only in-frame clones and drops some. The sample records around 1.4 million clones, roughly 98.5% being singletons. Material for sequencing was naive CD4+ T cells sorted from blood. Indicated subset: CD45RA+ positively selected. The receptors were sampled from a man in his thirties or forties in good health.

V and J are TRBV29-1 and TRBJ1-3, with D possibly TRBD1 on 6 matching bases. CDR1 and CDR2 from the germline V gene are SQVTM and ANQGSEA. The CDR3 is 12 residues long. V was cut by 4 bases and J by 7 bases, with 11 bases left in between. CDR3 amino acids: CSVVAGVNTIYF. The CDR3 nucleotides are TGCAGCGTTGTGGCAGGGGTGAACACCATATATTTT.

The chain is built from TRBV28 and TRBJ2-7; D is undetermined. Germline V lookup: CDR1 MDHEN, CDR2 SYDVKM. This CDR3 comprises 14 residues. The V end lost 2 bases, the J end lost 7 bases, and 15 bases lay between the germline ends. CDR3 loop: CASSLPAPPEEQYF. The CDR3 DNA is TGTGCCAGCAGTTTACCCGCCCCGCCTGAGGAGCAGTACTTC.

A remark on this clone: Different DNA sequences within this sample yield the same CDR3. The genes are TRBV6-1 and TRBJ2-5, with 7 bases fitting TRBD1. J gave up 3 bases and V 6 bases, and 4 bases lay outside the gene matches. Germline lookup yields CDR1 MNHNS and CDR2 SASEGT. The CDR3 covers 13 residues. The CDR3 spells CASSRDREETQYF. The CDR3 bases are TGTGCCAGCAGCCGTGACAGGGAAGAGACCCAGTACTTC.

The V call is TRBV6-5, the J call TRBJ2-5; D unclear. Germline CDR1 and CDR2: MNHEY and SVGAGI. Trimming cost V 6 bases and J 2 bases, with 4 bases left between them. The CDR3 length is 11 residues. As DNA, the CDR3 is TGTGCCAGCAGGGGACAAGAGACCCAGTACTTC. Amino acid sequence: CASRGQETQYF.

The chain employs TRBV27 and TRBJ1-1; perhaps TRBD1 as D (6 bases). V was cut by 5 bases and J by 3 bases, with 16 bases left in between. Germline V CDR1 and CDR2: MNHEY, SMNVEV (reference sequence). The CDR3 length is 15 residues. CDR3 region: CASSIRPKGDTEAFF. CDR3 in DNA: TGTGCCAGCAGTATTAGACCTAAGGGGGACACTGAAGCTTTCTTT.

The table lists this clone with a count of one. V is TRBV7-6 and J is TRBJ1-5; D gene uncertain. The V gene lost 1 base and the J gene lost 6 bases, with 10 bases spanning the gap. The CDR3 totals 14 residues. From germline, CDR1 is SGHVS and CDR2 FNYEAQ. The CDR3 spells CASSLGGLGQPQHF. In DNA form, the CDR3 reads TGTGCCAGCAGCTTAGGTGGGTTGGGTCAGCCCCAGCATTTT.

Points on this clone: The same CDR3 can be traced to other DNA sequences in this sample. The rearrangement uses TRBV5-1 and TRBJ2-2; D assignment may be TRBD1 or TRBD2 (5 bases each). Germline assignment: CDR1 SGHRS and CDR2 YFSETQ. This CDR3 region has 13 residues. V lost 5 bases and J lost 3, with 8 bases in between. CDR3 nucleotide sequence: TGCGCCAGCAGTCAGGGAGACACCGGGGAGCTGTTTTTT. Translating gives CASSQGDTGELFF. The full variable domain, in which reference TRBV5-1 and TRBJ2-2 provide the parts outside the CDR3, is KAGVTQTPRYLIKTRGQQVTLSCSPISGHRSVSWYQQTPGQGLQFLFEYFSETQRNKGNFPGRFSGRQFSNSRSEMNVSTLELGDSALYLCASSQGDTGELFFGEGSRLTVL.

V usage is TRBV7-2 and J usage is TRBJ1-2; a weak D match, TRBD1 (6 bases). This CDR3 has 12 amino acids. The ends were cut back, 2 bases at V and 7 bases at J, with 8 bases in the middle. Germline lookup yields CDR1 SGHTA and CDR2 FQGNSA. The CDR3 bases are TGTGCCAGCAGCTTACTAGGGGGTGGCTACACCTTC. Encoded protein: CASSLLGGGYTF.

V gene TRBV2 combines with J gene TRBJ1-5; D might be TRBD1 (5 bases). V was pared by 2 bases and J by 2 bases, with 10 bases between. Germline values: CDR1 SNHLY, CDR2 FYNNEI. The length of the CDR3 is 15 residues. CDR3 DNA sequence: TGTGCCAGCAGTGAACGCAGGGTGGGCAATCAGCCCCAGCATTTT. Protein: CASSERRVGNQPQHF. Drawing the rest from reference TRBV2 and TRBJ1-5, the complete variable domain is EPEVTQTPSHQVTQMGQEVILRCVPISNHLYFYWYRQILGQKVEFLVSFYNNEISEKSEIFDDQFSVERPDGSNFTLKIRSTKLEDSAMYFCASSERRVGNQPQHFGDGTRLSIL.

This clone was observed a single time. For the CDR3, the DNA is TGTGCCAGCAGTGAAGCCGAAGCAACGAACACTGAAGCTTTCTTT. Its translation: CASSEAEATNTEAFF. The chain combines TRBV2 with TRBJ1-1; no clear D. The germline V and J ends were trimmed by 0 bases and 1 base, with 9 bases remaining between them. The CDR3 totals 15 residues. Per the germline V gene, CDR1 is SNHLY and CDR2 is FYNNEI.

The V and J genes are TRBV5-4 and TRBJ2-1; D ambiguous. Germline V gene data show CDR1 as SGHNT and CDR2 as YYREEE (reference sequence). The CDR3 consists of 12 residues. Trimming shortened V by 3 bases and J by 10 bases, and 11 bases separated the two germline ends. In nucleotides, the CDR3 is TGTGCCAGCAGCTCCCGTATGGAGGAGCAGTTCTTC. It codes for CASSSRMEEQFF.

The J gene is TRBJ2-7, the V gene TRBV11-3; TRBD2 agrees at 9 bases. Per the germline V gene, CDR1 is SGHNT and CDR2 is YENEEA. Trimming at V came to 1 base and at J to 4 bases, leaving 5 bases not matched to a gene. The CDR3 consists of 15 residues. The CDR3 DNA is TGTGCCAGCAGCTTAGGTGCTAGCGGGGAATACGAGCAGTACTTC. It specifies CASSLGASGEYEQYF.

V is TRBV29-1 and J is TRBJ1-4; the D gene is possibly TRBD1 (5 bases). Germline CDR1 is SQVTM and CDR2 is ANQGSEA. The CDR3 runs 14 residues. The V end was cut by 6 bases, the J end by 7 bases, with 18 bases between. This chain's CDR3 is CSVGGAGNGEKLFF. In nucleotides, the CDR3 is TGCAGCGTGGGAGGGGCAGGGAATGGTGAAAAACTGTTTTTT.

The J gene is TRBJ2-5, the V gene TRBV9, with TRBD2 matching over 12 bases. This CDR3 comprises 18 residues. V lost 4 bases, J lost 0 bases, and 10 bases stayed unmatched. The germline gives CDR1 SGDLS, CDR2 YYNGEE. In DNA, the CDR3 is TGTGCCAGCAGCTTGGGACTAGCGGGCCAAGAATACCAAGAGACCCAGTACTTC. It encodes CASSLGLAGQEYQETQYF.

V gene TRBV7-2 combines with J gene TRBJ2-7, with 15 nucleotides matching TRBD2. V trimming: 1 base; J trimming: 5 bases; junction bases outside the gene matches: 6. Germline CDR1 SGHTA, CDR2 FQGNSA. This CDR3 is built from 17 residues. CDR3 DNA sequence: TGTGCCAGCAGCTTAGGGGGGACTAGCGGGAGGTCCCACGAGCAGTACTTC. It is translated as CASSLGGTSGRSHEQYF.

The chain couples TRBV11-2 to TRBJ1-1, with D possibly TRBD1 on 5 matching bases. This CDR3 is 13 amino acids long. With 2 bases removed from V and 1 base from J, the gap between germline ends came to 5 bases. Germline loops: CDR1 SGHAT, CDR2 FQNNGV. CDR3 loop: CASSLRGNTEAFF. In nucleotides, the CDR3 is TGTGCCAGCAGCTTAAGGGGGAACACTGAAGCTTTCTTT.

The genes are TRBV19 and TRBJ2-7, with D maybe TRBD2 (7 bases). This CDR3 is built from 15 residues. Deletions cut 3 bases from V and 5 bases from J, with 17 bases between. Germline V gene data show CDR1 as LNHDA and CDR2 as SQIVND (reference sequence). The CDR3 DNA follows: TGTGCCAGTAGTATGGTGGCGGGGGCGCGCGACGAGCAGTACTTC. Its translation: CASSMVAGARDEQYF.

This clone was found once. V usage is TRBV10-2 and J usage is TRBJ2-7; no reliable D call. The germline V gene has CDR1 WSHSY and CDR2 SAAADI. CDR3 length: 15 residues. V gave up 8 bases and J gave up 1 base, with 18 bases separating them. CDR3 bases: TGCGCCAGCCAGTTCGGTGGTCAGGAATCCTACGAGCAGTACTTC. It is translated as CASQFGGQESYEQYF.

This chain links TRBV28 with TRBJ2-5, with TRBD2 matching over 15 bases. The CDR3 totals 16 residues. Germline CDR1 MDHEN, CDR2 SYDVKM. V lost 5 bases and J lost 4; bases outside the gene matches: 5. The DNA for the CDR3 is TGTGCCAGCAGTAGGGGACTAGCGGGAGGCCGAGAGACCCAGTACTTC. Translated, it gives CASSRGLAGGRETQYF.

V and J are TRBV7-6 and TRBJ2-2; 8 bases map to TRBD2. CDR3 size: 15 residues. The germline gives CDR1 SGHVS, CDR2 FNYEAQ. Trimming removed 4 bases from V and 5 bases from J; junction bases left unmatched: 6. The chain's CDR3 is CASSSTGTSTGELFF. The CDR3 DNA reads as TGTGCCAGCAGCTCGACCGGGACTAGTACCGGGGAGCTGTTTTTT.